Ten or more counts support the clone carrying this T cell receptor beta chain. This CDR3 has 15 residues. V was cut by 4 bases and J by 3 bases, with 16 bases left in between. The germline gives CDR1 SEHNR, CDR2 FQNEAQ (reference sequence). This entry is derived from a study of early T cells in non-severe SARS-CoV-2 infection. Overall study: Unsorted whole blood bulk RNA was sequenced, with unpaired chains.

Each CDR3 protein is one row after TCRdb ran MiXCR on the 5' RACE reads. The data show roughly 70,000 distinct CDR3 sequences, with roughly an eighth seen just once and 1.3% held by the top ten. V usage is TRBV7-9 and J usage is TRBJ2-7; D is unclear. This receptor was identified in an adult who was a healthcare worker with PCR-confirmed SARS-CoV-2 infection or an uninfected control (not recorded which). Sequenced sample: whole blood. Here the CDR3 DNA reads TGTGCCAGCAGCTCCCTTGAGGCCCGGAACTACGAGCAGTACTTC. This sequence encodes CASSSLEARNYEQYF.